The 14 T cell receptor beta chains below all came from one sample that was sequenced in a study of CD8 T cells in ankylosing spondylitis. TCRdb re-called the 5' RACE reads through MiXCR, storing one row per CDR3 protein. The data hold about 250,000 distinct CDR3 sequences, with around 25% observed a single time. Sequenced material: blood, either unsorted or a sorted T cell fraction (not recorded which). The receptors here all came from a male donor with ankylosing spondylitis or in good health (not recorded which).

The chain couples TRBV20-1 to TRBJ1-1; D remains unclear. Germline V gene data show CDR1 as DFQATT and CDR2 as SNEGSKA (reference sequence). V was pared by 6 bases and J by 10 bases, with 15 bases between. The CDR3 covers 11 residues. The CDR3 DNA is TGCAGTGCACGGAGGACTTTTGGAGCTTTCTTT. Translation gives CSARRTFGAFF.

On this clonotype: This may arise from a read error, as a much more abundant clone is one base away. The rearrangement uses TRBV25-1 and TRBJ2-5; D remains ambiguous. Germline V CDR1 and CDR2: MGHDK, SYGVNS. The CDR3 runs to 13 residues. Trimming took off 8 bases at V and 5 bases at J, with 15 bases between the two ends. DNA of the CDR3: TGTGCCAGCTGTGCTGGGTACGGGGAGACCCAGTACTTC. Encoded protein: CASCAGYGETQYF.

This clonotype has ten or more counts. V and J are TRBV12-3 or TRBV12-4 and TRBJ2-7, with D tentatively TRBD2 (5 bases). V was shortened by 5 bases and J by 7 bases, with 21 bases between the two germline ends. This CDR3 region has 15 residues. The DNA for the CDR3 is TGTGCCAGCAGTGAATCGGACCCAGCGGTGGGGGAGCAGTACTTC. Encoded protein: CASSESDPAVGEQYF.

The chain employs TRBV12-3 or TRBV12-4 and TRBJ2-7; D unclear. This CDR3 region has 11 residues. V gave up 5 bases and J gave up 3 bases, with 5 bases separating them. CDR3 residues: CASSRYYEQYF. CDR3 DNA sequence: TGTGCCAGCAGTCGCTACTACGAGCAGTACTTC.

The genes are TRBV20-1 and TRBJ2-5; D ambiguous. V was trimmed by 0 bases and J by 4 bases, leaving 12 bases between them. The CDR3 has 14 residues. Germline lookup yields CDR1 DFQATT and CDR2 SNEGSKA (reference sequence). CDR3 nucleotides: TGCAGTGCTAGAGATTGGTACAGCCTAGAGACCCAGTACTTC. This codes for CSARDWYSLETQYF.

This clonotype was seen repeatedly, ten times or more. V usage is TRBV20-1 and J usage is TRBJ2-5, with 9 bases aligning to TRBD2. CDR3 length: 18 residues. CDR1 is DFQATT, CDR2 SNEGSKA, per germline (reference sequence). The J segment lost 7 bases and the V segment lost 3 bases, leaving 21 bases of the junction unmatched. The CDR3 nucleotides read TGCAGTGCTAGTGTTAATCTGCGGGGCGGGGGGGTTGCGCGGACCCAGTACTTC. It specifies CSASVNLRGGGVARTQYF.

CDR3: CSASQANYGYTF. The CDR3 bases are TGCAGTGCTAGCCAAGCTAACTATGGCTACACCTTC. This chain uses TRBV20-1 with TRBJ1-2, with D hard to call. V gave up 3 bases and J gave up 0 bases, with 5 bases separating them. Looked up from germline, CDR1 is DFQATT and CDR2 is SNEGSKA (reference sequence). The CDR3 is 12 residues long.

This clonotype showed up many times. The gene calls are TRBV12-3 or TRBV12-4 and TRBJ2-2, with D perhaps given as TRBD1 or TRBD2 (6 bases each). The CDR3 loop spans 15 amino acids. Between the trimmed V and J ends, which lost 5 bases and 5 bases, there was a span of 15 bases. The CDR3 here is CASSEGGLGTGELFF. CDR3 nucleotide sequence: TGTGCCAGCAGTGAGGGGGGCTTGGGGACCGGGGAGCTGTTTTTT.

This clonotype occurred a few times. The V gene is TRBV6-1, the J gene TRBJ2-5, with a tentative D call TRBD1 (6 bases). The CDR3 totals 15 residues. Trimming left V 8 bases short and J 4 bases short, with 20 bases between. Germline lookup yields CDR1 MNHNS and CDR2 SASEGT. The CDR3 loop reads CASRSTQGLLETQYF. CDR3 sequence (DNA): TGTGCCAGCCGCTCAACTCAGGGGTTGTTAGAGACCCAGTACTTC.

This clonotype has more than one count but fewer than ten. The J gene is TRBJ2-1, the V gene TRBV20-1, with D uncertain. The V gene lost 3 bases and the J gene lost 7 bases, with 13 bases spanning the gap. The CDR3 runs 13 residues. Germline-derived CDR1 and CDR2 are DFQATT and SNEGSKA (reference sequence). This CDR3 is CSARGRNGNEQFF. CDR3 DNA: TGCAGTGCTAGGGGTCGGAATGGGAATGAGCAGTTCTTC.

There are a few counts of this clonotype. The chain couples TRBV5-4 to TRBJ2-5; maybe TRBD2 (7 bases). Germline lookup yields CDR1 SGHNT and CDR2 YYREEE (reference sequence). This CDR3 has 14 residues. The V end was cut by 5 bases, the J end by 3 bases, with 14 bases between. The DNA for the CDR3 is TGTGCCAGCAGACAGGGAGGGGGAGAAGAGACCCAGTACTTC. Its translation: CASRQGGGEETQYF.

Only a few counts were recorded for this clonotype. The chain is built from TRBV5-6 and TRBJ2-7; TRBD1 matches at 9 bases. V shed 4 bases and J 5 bases; nucleotides not matched to a gene: 7. This CDR3 region has 14 residues. CDR1 is SGHDT, CDR2 YYEEEE, per germline. CDR3 sequence reads: CASSPSDRGDEQYF. CDR3 nucleotide sequence: TGTGCCAGCAGCCCTTCGGACAGGGGCGACGAGCAGTACTTC.

The V gene is TRBV19, the J gene TRBJ2-3; perhaps TRBD1 as D (6 bases). Germline V CDR1 and CDR2: LNHDA, SQIVND (reference sequence). The CDR3 has 16 residues. V was clipped by 6 bases and J by 0 bases, with 16 bases between them. CDR3 bases: TGTGCCAGTAGAAACAGGGCGTACACGAGCACAGATACGCAGTATTTT. Protein sequence: CASRNRAYTSTDTQYF.

This clonotype was observed a few times. The J gene is TRBJ1-6, the V gene TRBV9; tentatively, D is TRBD1 (5 bases). The V gene lost 0 bases and the J gene lost 14 bases, with 15 bases spanning the gap. This CDR3 has 14 residues. Per the germline V gene, CDR1 is SGDLS and CDR2 is YYNGEE. Here the CDR3 reads CASSVGEGTGTLHF. The CDR3 coding sequence is TGTGCCAGCAGCGTAGGGGAGGGGACGGGGACCCTCCACTTT. The full variable domain, with the rest looked up from reference TRBV9 and TRBJ1-6, is DSGVTQTPKHLITATGQRVTLRCSPRSGDLSVYWYQQSLDQGLQFLIQYYNGEERAKGNILERFSAQQFPDLHSELNLSSLELGDSALYFCASSVGEGTGTLHFGNGTRLTVT.